Described below is a single T cell receptor (beta chain) sequence and its context. Its antigen is undetermined. An amount of RNA that ranged from 0.5 to 1 ug was reverse transcribed with random hexamers. By means of immunoSEQ multiplex PCR, TCR beta CDR3 spanning 54 Vbeta and 13 Jbeta underwent amplification. MiXCR, run by TCRdb on the immunoSEQ multiplex PCR reads, gives a single entry per CDR3 protein. This sample yields 170,000 or so distinct CDR3 sequences, of which 90% to 97% are seen a single time; about 0.12% belongs to the top ten. These data come from a study of CD8 T cells in Susac syndrome. The CDR3 is 14 residues long. V was pared by 4 bases and J by 5 bases, with 11 bases between. Germline loops: CDR1 KGHDR, CDR2 SFDVKD. Study observations and caveats: There was no clonal expansion in the CD4+ T cell repertoires of Susac syndrome.

Sample: CD4+ T cells from PBMCs. This sequence was found in a human donor with Susac syndrome. J is TRBJ2-1 and V is TRBV24-1; D assignment may be TRBD1 or TRBD2 (5 bases each). The CDR3 DNA follows: TGTGCCACCAGTGAGGACGGGACCAACAATGAGCAGTTCTTC. Translated: CATSEDGTNNEQFF.